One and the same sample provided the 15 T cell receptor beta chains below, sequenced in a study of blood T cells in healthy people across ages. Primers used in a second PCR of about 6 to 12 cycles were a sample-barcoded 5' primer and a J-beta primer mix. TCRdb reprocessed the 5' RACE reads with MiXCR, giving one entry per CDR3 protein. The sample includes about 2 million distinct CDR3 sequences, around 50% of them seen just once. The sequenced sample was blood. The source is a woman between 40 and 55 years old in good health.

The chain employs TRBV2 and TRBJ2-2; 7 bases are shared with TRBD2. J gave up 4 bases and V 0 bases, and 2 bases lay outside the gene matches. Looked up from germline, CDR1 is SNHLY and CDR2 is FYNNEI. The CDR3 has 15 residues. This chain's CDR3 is CASSEAGGSTGELFF. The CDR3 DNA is TGTGCCAGCAGTGAAGCGGGGGGGAGCACCGGGGAGCTGTTTTTT.

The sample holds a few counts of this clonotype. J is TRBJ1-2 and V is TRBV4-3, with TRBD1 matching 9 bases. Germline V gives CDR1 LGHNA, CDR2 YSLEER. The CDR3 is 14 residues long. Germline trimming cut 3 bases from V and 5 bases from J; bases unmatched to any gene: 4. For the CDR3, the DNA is TGCGCCAGCAGCCAGGACAGGGGCTGGTATGGCTACACCTTC. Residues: CASSQDRGWYGYTF.

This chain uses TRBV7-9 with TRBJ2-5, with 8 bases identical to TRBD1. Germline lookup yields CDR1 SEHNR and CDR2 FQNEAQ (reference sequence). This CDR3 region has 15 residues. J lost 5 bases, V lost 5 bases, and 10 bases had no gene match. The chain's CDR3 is CASSPRQGNWETQYF. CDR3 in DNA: TGTGCCAGCAGCCCTCGACAGGGGAATTGGGAGACCCAGTACTTC. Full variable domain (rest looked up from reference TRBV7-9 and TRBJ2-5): DTGVSQNPRHKITKRGQNVTFRCDPISEHNRLYWYRQTLGQGPEFLTYFQNEAQLEKSRLLSDRFSAERPKGSFSTLEIQRTEQGDSAMYLCASSPRQGNWETQYFGPGTRLLVL.

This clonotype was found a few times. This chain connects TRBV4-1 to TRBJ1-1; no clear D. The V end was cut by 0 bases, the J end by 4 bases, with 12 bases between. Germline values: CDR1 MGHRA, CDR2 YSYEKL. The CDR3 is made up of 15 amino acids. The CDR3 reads CASSQDLVLGTEAFF. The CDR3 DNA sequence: TGCGCCAGCAGCCAAGATTTGGTCCTCGGCACTGAAGCTTTCTTT.

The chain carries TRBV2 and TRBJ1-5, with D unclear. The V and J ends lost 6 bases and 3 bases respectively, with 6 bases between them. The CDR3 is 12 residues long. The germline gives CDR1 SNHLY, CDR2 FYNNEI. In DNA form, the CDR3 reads TGTGCCAGCAGGTTCGACAATCAGCCCCAGCATTTT. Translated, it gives CASRFDNQPQHF. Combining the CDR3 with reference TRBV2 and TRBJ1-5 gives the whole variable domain EPEVTQTPSHQVTQMGQEVILRCVPISNHLYFYWYRQILGQKVEFLVSFYNNEISEKSEIFDDQFSVERPDGSNFTLKIRSTKLEDSAMYFCASRFDNQPQHFGDGTRLSIL.

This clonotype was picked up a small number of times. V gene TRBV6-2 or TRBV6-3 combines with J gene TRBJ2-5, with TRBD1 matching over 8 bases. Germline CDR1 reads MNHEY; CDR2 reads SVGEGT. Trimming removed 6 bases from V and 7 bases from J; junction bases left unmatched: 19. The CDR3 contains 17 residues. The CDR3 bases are TGTGCCAGCAGCACAAACGGGAACTACGGGACAGGAGGGACCCAGTACTTC. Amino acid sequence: CASSTNGNYGTGGTQYF.

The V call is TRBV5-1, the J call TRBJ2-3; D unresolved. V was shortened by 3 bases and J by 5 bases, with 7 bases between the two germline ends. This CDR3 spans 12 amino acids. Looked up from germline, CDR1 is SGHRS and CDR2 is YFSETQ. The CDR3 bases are TGCGCCAGCAGCTCTCATGGAGATACGCAGTATTTT. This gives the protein CASSSHGDTQYF.

The CDR3 reads CASSEWHSGVSTDTQYF. CDR3 sequence (DNA): TGTGCCAGCAGTGAATGGCATAGCGGGGTTTCCACAGATACGCAGTATTTT. This chain joins TRBV25-1 and TRBJ2-3, with 8 positions matching TRBD2. This CDR3 is 17 amino acids long. Germline lookup yields CDR1 MGHDK and CDR2 SYGVNS. The V and J ends lost 1 base and 2 bases, in that order; junction bases with no gene match: 8.

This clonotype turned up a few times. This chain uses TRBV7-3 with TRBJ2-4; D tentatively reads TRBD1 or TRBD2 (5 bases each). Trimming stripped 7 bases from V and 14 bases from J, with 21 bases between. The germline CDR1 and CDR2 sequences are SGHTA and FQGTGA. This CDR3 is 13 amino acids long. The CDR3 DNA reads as TGTGCCAGCATCCTCACCGAGGGGTTAGAGAAGTACTTC. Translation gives CASILTEGLEKYF.

CDR3: CASSPLTGGAYNEQFF. The DNA for the CDR3 is TGTGCCAGCAGTCCCCTAACCGGGGGGGCGTACAATGAGCAGTTCTTC. The chain links TRBV6-1 to TRBJ2-1; 8 bases map to TRBD2. V dropped 5 bases and J dropped 4; count of bases not matched to a gene: 10. The germline gives CDR1 MNHNS, CDR2 SASEGT. The CDR3 contains 16 residues.

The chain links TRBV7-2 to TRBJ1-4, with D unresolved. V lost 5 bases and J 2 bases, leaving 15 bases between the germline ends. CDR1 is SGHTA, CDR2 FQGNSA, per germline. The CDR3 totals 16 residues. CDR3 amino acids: CASSPGVTATNEKLFF. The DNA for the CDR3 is TGTGCCAGCAGCCCCGGGGTGACGGCCACTAATGAAAAACTGTTTTTT.

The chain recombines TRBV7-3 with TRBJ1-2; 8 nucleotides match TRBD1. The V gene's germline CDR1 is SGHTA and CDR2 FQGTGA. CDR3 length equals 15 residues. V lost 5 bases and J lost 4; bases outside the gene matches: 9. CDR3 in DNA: TGTGCCAGCAGCATCGGACAGGGTTATGTCTATGGCTACACCTTC. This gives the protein CASSIGQGYVYGYTF.

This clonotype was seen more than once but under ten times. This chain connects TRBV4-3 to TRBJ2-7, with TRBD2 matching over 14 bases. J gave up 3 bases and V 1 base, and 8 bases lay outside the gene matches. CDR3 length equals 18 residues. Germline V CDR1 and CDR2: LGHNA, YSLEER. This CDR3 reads CASSQALGTSGGLYEQYF. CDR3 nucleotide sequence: TGCGCCAGCAGCCAAGCGCTCGGGACTAGCGGGGGTCTCTACGAGCAGTACTTC.

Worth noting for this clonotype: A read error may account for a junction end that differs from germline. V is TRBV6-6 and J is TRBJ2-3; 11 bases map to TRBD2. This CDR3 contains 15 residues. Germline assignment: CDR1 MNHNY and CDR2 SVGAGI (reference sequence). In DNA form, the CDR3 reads TGTGCCAGCAGGGATAGCGGGGGGGCGACAGATGCGCAGTATTTT. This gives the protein CASRDSGGATDAQYF.

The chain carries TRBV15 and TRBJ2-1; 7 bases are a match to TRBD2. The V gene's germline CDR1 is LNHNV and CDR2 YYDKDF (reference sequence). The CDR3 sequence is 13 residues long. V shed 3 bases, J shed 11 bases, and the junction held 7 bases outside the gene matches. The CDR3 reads CATSRPGTNKQFF. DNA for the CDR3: TGTGCCACCAGCAGGCCCGGGACTAACAAGCAGTTCTTC. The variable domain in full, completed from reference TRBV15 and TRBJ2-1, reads DAMVIQNPRYQVTQFGKPVTLSCSQTLNHNVMYWYQQKSSQAPKLLFHYYDKDFNNEADTPDNFQSRRPNTSFCFLDIRSPGLGDTAMYLCATSRPGTNKQFFGPGTRLTVL.